This TCR beta chain was sequenced during a study of T-cell memory formation after mild COVID-19. Each CDR3 protein gets one entry after TCRdb re-called the 5' RACE reads with MiXCR. The sample lists roughly 350,000 distinct CDR3 sequences, 21% occurring once. Trimming cost V 5 bases and J 4 bases, with 11 bases left between them. The CDR3 is made up of 13 amino acids. CDR1 is SGHTA and CDR2 is FQGTGA in the germline V gene. Findings and limits, study-wide: The SARS-CoV-2 specificity of second-wave clones reaching peak at day 37 remained unverified. CD4+ clones that contracted lay mainly in CM and EM; CD8+ ones lay in EMRA. Clones shrinking from day 15 to 85 showed even CD4/CD8 mixes; later expanders tilted CD4+. Pre-infection memory contained some responding clones, which suggested that cross-reactive memory had joined.

Remarks on this clonotype: Its antigen is unidentified.

The TCR was taken from an adult woman who had mild COVID-19 (a few samples of this study predate the infection). Cell type and time point are not known. Sequenced material: PBMCs or a T cell subset sorted from them (not recorded which). This chain joins TRBV7-3 and TRBJ1-1; tentatively, D is TRBD1 (5 bases). This CDR3 is CASSPLGGTEAFF. The CDR3 DNA reads TGTGCCAGCAGCCCCCTCGGGGGCACTGAAGCTTTCTTT.